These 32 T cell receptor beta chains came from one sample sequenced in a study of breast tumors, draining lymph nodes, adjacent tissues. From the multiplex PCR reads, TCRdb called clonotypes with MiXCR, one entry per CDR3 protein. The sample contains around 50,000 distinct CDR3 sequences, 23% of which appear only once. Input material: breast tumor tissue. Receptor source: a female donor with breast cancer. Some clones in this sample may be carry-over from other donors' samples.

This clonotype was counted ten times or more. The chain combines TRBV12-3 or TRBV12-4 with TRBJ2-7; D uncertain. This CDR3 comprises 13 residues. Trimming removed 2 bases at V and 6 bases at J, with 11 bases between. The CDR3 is CASSLPPRSEQYF. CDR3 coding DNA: TGTGCCAGCAGTTTACCCCCCCGGAGCGAGCAGTACTTC.

As DNA, the CDR3 is TGTGCCATCAGTGAGACTAGCGGGAGGTTCGAGCAGTACTTC. It specifies CAISETSGRFEQYF. V is TRBV10-3 and J is TRBJ2-7; 12 bases fit TRBD2. Trimming cost V 2 bases and J 6 bases; bases outside gene matches: 2. CDR1 and CDR2 (germline): ENHRY, SYGVKD. The length of the CDR3 is 14 residues.

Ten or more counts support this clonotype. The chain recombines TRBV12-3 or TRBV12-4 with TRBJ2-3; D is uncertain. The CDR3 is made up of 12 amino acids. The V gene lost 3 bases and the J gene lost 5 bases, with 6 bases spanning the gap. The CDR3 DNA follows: TGTGCCAGCAGTTTCGCCAGAGATACGCAGTATTTT. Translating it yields CASSFARDTQYF.

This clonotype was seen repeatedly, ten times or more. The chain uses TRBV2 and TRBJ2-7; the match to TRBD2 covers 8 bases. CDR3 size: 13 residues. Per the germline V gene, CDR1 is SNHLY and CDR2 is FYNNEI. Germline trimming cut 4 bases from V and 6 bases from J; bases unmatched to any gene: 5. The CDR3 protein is CASSASGSSEQYF. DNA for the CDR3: TGTGCCAGCAGTGCCAGCGGGAGTAGCGAGCAGTACTTC.

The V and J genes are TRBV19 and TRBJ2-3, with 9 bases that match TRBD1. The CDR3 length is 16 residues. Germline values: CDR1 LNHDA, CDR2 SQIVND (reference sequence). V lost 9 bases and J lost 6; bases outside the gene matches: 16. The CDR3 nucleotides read TGTGCCAGCGCGTCCCCCGGGACAGGGTATTCGGATACGCAGTATTTT. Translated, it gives CASASPGTGYSDTQYF.

The CDR3 is CASSLANTIYF. In nucleotides, the CDR3 is TGTGCCAGCAGCCTCGCGAACACCATATATTTT. This sequence joins TRBV7-9 and TRBJ1-3, with no clear D. With 5 bases removed from V and 7 bases from J, the gap between germline ends came to 6 bases. In germline, CDR1 is SEHNR, CDR2 FQNEAQ (reference sequence). The CDR3 sequence is 11 residues long.

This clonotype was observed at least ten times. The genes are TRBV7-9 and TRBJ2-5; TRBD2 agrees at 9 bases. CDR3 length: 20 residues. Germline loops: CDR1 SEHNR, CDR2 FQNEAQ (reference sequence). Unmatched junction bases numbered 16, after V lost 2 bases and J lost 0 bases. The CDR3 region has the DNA TGTGCCAGCAGCTTACCGCTTTCGGTAATAGCGGGAGCGTACCAAGAGACCCAGTACTTC. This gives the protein CASSLPLSVIAGAYQETQYF.

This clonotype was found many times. The CDR3 sequence: CAIRLRASTDTQYF. The CDR3, as DNA: TGTGCCATCAGACTACGGGCCAGCACAGATACGCAGTATTTT. The chain has TRBV10-3 and TRBJ2-3, with D uncertain. The V gene's germline CDR1 is ENHRY and CDR2 SYGVKD. V lost 6 bases and J 0 bases, leaving 10 bases between the germline ends. This CDR3 comprises 14 residues.

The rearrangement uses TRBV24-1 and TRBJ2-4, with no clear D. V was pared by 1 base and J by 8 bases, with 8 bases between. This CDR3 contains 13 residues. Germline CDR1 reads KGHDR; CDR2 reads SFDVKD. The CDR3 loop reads CATSDFIGDIQYF. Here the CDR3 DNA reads TGTGCCACCAGTGATTTTATTGGGGACATTCAGTACTTC.

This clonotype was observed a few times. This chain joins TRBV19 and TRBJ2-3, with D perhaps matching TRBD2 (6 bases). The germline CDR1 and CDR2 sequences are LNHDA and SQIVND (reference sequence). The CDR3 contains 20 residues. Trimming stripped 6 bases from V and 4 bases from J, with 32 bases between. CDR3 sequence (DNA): TGTGCCAGTAGGAAAAACACGCCCCTTAGCGGAGGAGTTGGAGCAGATACGCAGTATTTT. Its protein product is CASRKNTPLSGGVGADTQYF.

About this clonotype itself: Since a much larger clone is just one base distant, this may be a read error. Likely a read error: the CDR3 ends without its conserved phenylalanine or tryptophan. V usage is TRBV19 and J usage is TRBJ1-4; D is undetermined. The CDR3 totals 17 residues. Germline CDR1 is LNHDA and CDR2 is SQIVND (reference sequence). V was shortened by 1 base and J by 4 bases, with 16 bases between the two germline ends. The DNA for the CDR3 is TGTGCCAGTAGTATAGCTGGGGTCGGGCTAGGTAATGAAAAACTGTTTTGT. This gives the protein CASSIAGVGLGNEKLFC.

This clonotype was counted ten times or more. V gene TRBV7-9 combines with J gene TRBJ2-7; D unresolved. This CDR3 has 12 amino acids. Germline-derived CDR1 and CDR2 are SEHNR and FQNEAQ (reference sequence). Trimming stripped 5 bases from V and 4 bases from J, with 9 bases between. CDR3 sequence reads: CASSPTPYEQYF. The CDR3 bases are TGTGCCAGCAGCCCGACACCTTACGAGCAGTACTTC.

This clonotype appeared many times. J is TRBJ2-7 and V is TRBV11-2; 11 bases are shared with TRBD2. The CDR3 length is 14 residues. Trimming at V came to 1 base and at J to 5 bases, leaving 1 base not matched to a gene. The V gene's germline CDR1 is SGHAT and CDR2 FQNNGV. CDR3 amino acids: CASSLASGRNEQYF. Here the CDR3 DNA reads TGTGCCAGCAGCTTAGCTAGCGGGAGGAACGAGCAGTACTTC.

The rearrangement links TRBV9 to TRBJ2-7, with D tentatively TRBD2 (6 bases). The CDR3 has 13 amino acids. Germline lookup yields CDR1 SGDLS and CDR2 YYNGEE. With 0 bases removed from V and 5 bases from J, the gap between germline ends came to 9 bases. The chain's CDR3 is CASSVVGGDEQYF. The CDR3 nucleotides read TGTGCCAGCAGCGTAGTAGGAGGGGACGAGCAGTACTTC.

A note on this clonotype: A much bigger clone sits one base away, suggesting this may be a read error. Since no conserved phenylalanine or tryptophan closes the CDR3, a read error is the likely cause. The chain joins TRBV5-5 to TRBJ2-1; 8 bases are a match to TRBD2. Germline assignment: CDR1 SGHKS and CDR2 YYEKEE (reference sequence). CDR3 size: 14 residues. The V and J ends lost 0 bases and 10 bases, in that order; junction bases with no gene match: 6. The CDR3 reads CASSLGGSGKEQFS. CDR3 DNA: TGTGCCAGCAGCTTGGGGGGTAGCGGGAAGGAGCAGTTCTCC.

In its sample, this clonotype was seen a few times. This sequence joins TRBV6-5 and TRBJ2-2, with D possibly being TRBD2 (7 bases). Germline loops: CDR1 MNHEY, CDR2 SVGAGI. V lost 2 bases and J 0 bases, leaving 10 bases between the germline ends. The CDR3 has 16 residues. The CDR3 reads CASSYRGGANTGELFF. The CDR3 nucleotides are TGTGCCAGCAGTTACAGAGGGGGGGCGAACACCGGGGAGCTGTTTTTT.

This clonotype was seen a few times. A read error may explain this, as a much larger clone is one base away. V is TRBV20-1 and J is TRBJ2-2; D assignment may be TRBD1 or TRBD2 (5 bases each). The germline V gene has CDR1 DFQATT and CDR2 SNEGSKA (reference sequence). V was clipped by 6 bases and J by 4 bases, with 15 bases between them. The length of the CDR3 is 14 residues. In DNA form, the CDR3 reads TGCAGTGCCAAGCAGGGAGTGGGCACCGGGGAGCTGTTTTTT. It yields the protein CSAKQGVGTGELFF.

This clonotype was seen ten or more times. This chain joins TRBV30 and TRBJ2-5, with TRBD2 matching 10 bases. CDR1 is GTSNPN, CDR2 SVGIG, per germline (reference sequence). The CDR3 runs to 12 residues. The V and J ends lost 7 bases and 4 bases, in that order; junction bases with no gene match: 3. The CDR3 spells CASGLALETQYF. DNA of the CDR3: TGTGCCTCGGGACTAGCGTTAGAGACCCAGTACTTC.

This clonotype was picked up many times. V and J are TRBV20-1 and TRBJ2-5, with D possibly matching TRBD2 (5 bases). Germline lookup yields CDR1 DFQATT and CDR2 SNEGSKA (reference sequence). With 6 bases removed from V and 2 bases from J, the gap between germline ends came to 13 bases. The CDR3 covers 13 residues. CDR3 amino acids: CSALAGGQETQYF. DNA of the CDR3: TGCAGTGCCCTCGCAGGAGGACAAGAGACCCAGTACTTC.

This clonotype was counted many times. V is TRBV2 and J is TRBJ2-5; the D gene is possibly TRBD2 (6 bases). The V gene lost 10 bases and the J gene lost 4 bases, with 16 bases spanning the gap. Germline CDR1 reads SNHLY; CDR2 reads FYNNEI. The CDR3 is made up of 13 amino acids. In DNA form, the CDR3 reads TGTGCCACAGCTTCCCGGAGGGGAGAGACCCAGTACTTC. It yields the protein CATASRRGETQYF.

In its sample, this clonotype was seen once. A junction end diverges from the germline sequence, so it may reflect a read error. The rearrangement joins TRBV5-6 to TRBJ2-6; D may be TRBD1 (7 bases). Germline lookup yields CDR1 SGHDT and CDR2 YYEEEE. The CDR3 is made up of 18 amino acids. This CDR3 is CASSLGQGGNGGANVLAF. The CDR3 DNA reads TGTGCCAGCAGCTTGGGGCAGGGGGGTAACGGTGGGGCCAACGTCCTGGCTTTC.

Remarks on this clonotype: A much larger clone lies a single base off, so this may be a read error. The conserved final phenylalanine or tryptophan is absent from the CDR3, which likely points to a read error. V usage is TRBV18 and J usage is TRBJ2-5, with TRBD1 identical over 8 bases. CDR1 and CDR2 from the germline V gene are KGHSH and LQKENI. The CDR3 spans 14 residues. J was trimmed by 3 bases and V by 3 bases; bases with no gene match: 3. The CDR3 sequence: CASSPDRVKETQYS. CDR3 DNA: TGTGCCAGCTCACCGGACAGGGTGAAAGAGACCCAGTACTCC.

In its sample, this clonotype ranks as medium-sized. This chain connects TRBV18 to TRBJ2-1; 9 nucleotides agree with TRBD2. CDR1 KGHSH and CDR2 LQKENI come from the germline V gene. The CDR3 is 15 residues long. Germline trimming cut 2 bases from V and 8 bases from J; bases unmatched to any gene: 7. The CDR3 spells CASSPIGGRGYEQFF. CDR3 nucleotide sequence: TGTGCCAGCTCACCAATCGGCGGGAGGGGGTATGAGCAGTTCTTC. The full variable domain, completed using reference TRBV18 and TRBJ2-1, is NAGVMQNPRHLVRRRGQEARLRCSPMKGHSHVYWYRQLPEEGLKFMVYLQKENIIDESGMPKERFSAEFPKEGPSILRIQQVVRGDSAAYFCASSPIGGRGYEQFFGPGTRLTVL.

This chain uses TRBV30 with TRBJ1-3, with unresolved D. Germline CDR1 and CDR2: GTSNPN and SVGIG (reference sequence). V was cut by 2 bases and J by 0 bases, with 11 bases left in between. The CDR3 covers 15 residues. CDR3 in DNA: TGTGCCTGGAGTTCCCTCGGTAGCTCTGGAAACACCATATATTTT. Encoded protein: CAWSSLGSSGNTIYF.

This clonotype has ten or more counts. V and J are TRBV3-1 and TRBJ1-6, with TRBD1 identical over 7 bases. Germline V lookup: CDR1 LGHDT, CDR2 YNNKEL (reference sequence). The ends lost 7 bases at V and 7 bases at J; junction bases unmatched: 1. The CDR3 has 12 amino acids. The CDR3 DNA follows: TGTGCCAGCAACAGGGGAAATTCACCCCTCCACTTT. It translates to CASNRGNSPLHF.

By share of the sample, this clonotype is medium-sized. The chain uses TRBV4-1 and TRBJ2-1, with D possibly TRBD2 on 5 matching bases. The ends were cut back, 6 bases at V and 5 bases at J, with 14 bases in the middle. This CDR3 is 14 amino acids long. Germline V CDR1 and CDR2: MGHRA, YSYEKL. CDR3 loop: CASREDFTNNEQFF. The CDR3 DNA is TGCGCCAGCAGAGAGGACTTTACTAACAATGAGCAGTTCTTC.

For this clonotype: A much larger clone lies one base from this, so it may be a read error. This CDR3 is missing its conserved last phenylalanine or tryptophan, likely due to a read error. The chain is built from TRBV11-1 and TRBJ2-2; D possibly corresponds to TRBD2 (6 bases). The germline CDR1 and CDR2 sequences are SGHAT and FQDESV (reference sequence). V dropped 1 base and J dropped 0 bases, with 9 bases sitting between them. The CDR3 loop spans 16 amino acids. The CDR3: CASSLVGGANTGELFS. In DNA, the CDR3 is TGTGCCAGCAGCTTAGTCGGAGGGGCGAACACCGGGGAGCTGTTTTCT.

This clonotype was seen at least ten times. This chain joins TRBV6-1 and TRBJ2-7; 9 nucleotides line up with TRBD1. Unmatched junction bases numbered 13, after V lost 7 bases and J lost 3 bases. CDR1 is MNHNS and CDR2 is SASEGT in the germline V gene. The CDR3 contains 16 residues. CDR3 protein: CASTKARQGGYYEQYF. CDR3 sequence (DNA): TGTGCCAGCACCAAAGCCCGACAGGGGGGCTACTACGAGCAGTACTTC.

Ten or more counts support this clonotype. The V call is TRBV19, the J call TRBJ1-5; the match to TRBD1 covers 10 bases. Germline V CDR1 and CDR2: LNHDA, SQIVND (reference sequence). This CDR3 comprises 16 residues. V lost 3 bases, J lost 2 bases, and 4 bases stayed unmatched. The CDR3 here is CASSILGTGGNQPQHF. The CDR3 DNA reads TGTGCCAGTAGTATCTTGGGGACAGGGGGCAATCAGCCCCAGCATTTT.

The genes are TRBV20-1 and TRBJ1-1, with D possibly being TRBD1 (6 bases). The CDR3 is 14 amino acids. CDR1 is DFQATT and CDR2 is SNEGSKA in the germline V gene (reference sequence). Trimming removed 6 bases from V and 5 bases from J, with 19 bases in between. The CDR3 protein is CSAPPGGRGTEAFF. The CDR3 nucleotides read TGCAGTGCCCCCCCTGGGGGGCGGGGGACTGAAGCTTTCTTT.

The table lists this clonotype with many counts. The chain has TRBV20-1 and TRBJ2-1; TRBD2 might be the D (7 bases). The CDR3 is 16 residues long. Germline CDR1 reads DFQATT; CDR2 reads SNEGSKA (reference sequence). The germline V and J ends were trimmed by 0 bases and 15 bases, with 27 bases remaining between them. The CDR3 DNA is TGCAGTGCTAGAGATACGAAGGGGGGGGGTCGGGCCAGATGGTTCTTC. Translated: CSARDTKGGGRARWFF.

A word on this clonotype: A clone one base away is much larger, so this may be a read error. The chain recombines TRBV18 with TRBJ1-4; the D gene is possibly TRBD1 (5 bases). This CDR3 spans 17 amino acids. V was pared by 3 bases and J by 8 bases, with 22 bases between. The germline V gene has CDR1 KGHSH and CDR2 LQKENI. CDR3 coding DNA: TGTGCCAGCTCACCTGCAGGGTCAAGGGAAGGTGACGAAAAACTGTTTTTT. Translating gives CASSPAGSREGDEKLFF.